One sample yielded the 21 T cell receptor beta chains listed below, sequenced in a study of blood T cell repertoires in COVID-19. TCRdb's table, derived via immunoSEQ multiplex PCR, lists solely in-frame clones and lacks some. The table lists about 190,000 clones, 82% of them singletons. The sample comprised peripheral blood. The receptors come from a woman under 40 with acute or convalescent COVID-19.

The chain couples TRBV15 to TRBJ2-5; D is perhaps TRBD1 (5 bases). The CDR3 sequence is 17 residues long. With 0 bases removed from V and 1 base from J, the gap between germline ends came to 15 bases. The V gene's germline CDR1 is LNHNV and CDR2 YYDKDF (reference sequence). The CDR3 nucleotides read TGTGCCACCAGCAGAGAACTCAGCAGGGCAGCCCAAGAGACCCAGTACTTC. Translated, it gives CATSRELSRAAQETQYF.

This chain uses TRBV28 with TRBJ2-2, with D perhaps matching TRBD1 (5 bases). CDR3 length: 16 residues. V gave up 1 base and J gave up 4 bases, with 13 bases separating them. CDR1 and CDR2 from the germline V gene are MDHEN and SYDVKM. CDR3 region: CASSLSLPGPTGELFF. CDR3 sequence (DNA): TGTGCCAGCAGTTTATCCCTCCCAGGGCCCACCGGGGAGCTGTTTTTT.

This chain links TRBV13 with TRBJ1-1, with D tentatively TRBD1 (6 bases). Trimming removed 4 bases at V and 0 bases at J, with 6 bases between. Germline V gene lookup returns CDR1 PRHDT and CDR2 FYEKMQ (reference sequence). The CDR3 loop spans 13 amino acids. CDR3 in amino acids: CASSWTVNTEAFF. CDR3 in DNA: TGTGCCAGCAGCTGGACAGTGAACACTGAAGCTTTCTTT.

V usage is TRBV5-1 and J usage is TRBJ1-3, with D perhaps matching TRBD1 (6 bases). CDR3 length: 15 residues. The germline V gene has CDR1 SGHRS and CDR2 YFSETQ. Trimming left V 4 bases short and J 4 bases short, with 15 bases between. In DNA, the CDR3 is TGCGCCAGCAGCACGGGACAAGGGGAAGGAAACACCATATATTTT. It specifies CASSTGQGEGNTIYF.

In regard to this clone: The junction shows a germline mismatch at one end, possibly a read error. The V gene is TRBV7-2, the J gene TRBJ2-2; 8 bases are a match to TRBD2. The V gene's germline CDR1 is SGHTA and CDR2 FQGNSA. CDR3 length equals 14 residues. CDR3 region: CANSGRTNTGELFF. In nucleotides, the CDR3 is TGTGCCAACAGCGGGAGAACGAACACCGGGGAGCTGTTTTTT.

The chain has TRBV7-9 and TRBJ2-5, with D perhaps TRBD1 (5 bases). This CDR3 comprises 15 residues. V lost 2 bases and J lost 3, with 13 bases in between. CDR1 and CDR2 (germline): SEHNR, FQNEAQ (reference sequence). The CDR3 nucleotides read TGTGCCAGCAGCTTATCGGCAGGGCGAGAAGAGACCCAGTACTTC. This sequence encodes CASSLSAGREETQYF.

This chain connects TRBV6-5 to TRBJ1-2; no clear D. The germline V gene has CDR1 MNHEY and CDR2 SVGAGI. This CDR3 comprises 13 residues. Trimming left V 8 bases short and J 5 bases short, with 15 bases between. The CDR3 DNA reads TGTGCCAGCGGCAGTATGGGAGGATATGGCTACACCTTC. The encoded protein is CASGSMGGYGYTF.

The CDR3 bases are TGTGCCAGCAGCGTCGGGACTAGCGGGACAGATACGCAGTATTTT. Amino acid sequence: CASSVGTSGTDTQYF. The chain has TRBV5-4 and TRBJ2-3; TRBD2 matches 12 bases. The CDR3 contains 15 residues. V lost 4 bases and J lost 3; bases outside the gene matches: 3. CDR1 is SGHNT, CDR2 YYREEE, per germline (reference sequence).

The CDR3 region has the DNA TGTGCCAGCAGCTTAGTCGGGAGTAACACTGAAGCTTTCTTT. Protein sequence: CASSLVGSNTEAFF. This sequence joins TRBV11-1 and TRBJ1-1; D remains unclear. The CDR3 is 14 amino acids. V was clipped by 1 base and J by 2 bases, with 8 bases between them. The germline V gene encodes CDR1 SGHAT and CDR2 FQDESV (reference sequence).

This clone was seen only once. The rearrangement uses TRBV9 and TRBJ2-7; 9 nucleotides align to TRBD2. The CDR3 has 15 residues. Per the germline V gene, CDR1 is SGDLS and CDR2 is YYNGEE. V lost 3 bases and J lost 4; bases outside the gene matches: 8. CDR3 DNA sequence: TGTGCCAGCAGCGCCGCAGCCACTAGCGGGTACGAGCAGTACTTC. This translates into CASSAAATSGYEQYF.

The rearrangement joins TRBV5-1 to TRBJ1-1; 9 bases agree with TRBD1. Per the germline V gene, CDR1 is SGHRS and CDR2 is YFSETQ. Trimming took 4 bases from V and 1 from J; bases not matched to a gene: 8. The CDR3 contains 16 residues. CDR3 in amino acids: CASSPGTGKGNTEAFF. CDR3 bases: TGCGCCAGCAGCCCCGGGACAGGGAAAGGGAACACTGAAGCTTTCTTT.

This chain links TRBV5-6 with TRBJ2-1; 7 nucleotides agree with TRBD1. V shed 4 bases, J shed 5 bases, and the junction held 6 bases outside the gene matches. Germline V gene lookup returns CDR1 SGHDT and CDR2 YYEEEE. The CDR3 is made up of 14 amino acids. For the CDR3, the DNA is TGTGCCAGCAGCGTACAGGGGTGGAACAATGAGCAGTTCTTC. This sequence encodes CASSVQGWNNEQFF.

The chain links TRBV12-3 or TRBV12-4 to TRBJ2-1; D uncertain. V lost 0 bases to trimming and J lost 9 bases, with 9 bases between them. The CDR3 has 13 amino acids. The CDR3 region is CASSLAGASEQFF. CDR3 in DNA: TGTGCCAGCAGTTTAGCCGGTGCAAGTGAGCAGTTCTTC.

This clone was seen a single time. A junction boundary mismatches the germline segment, possibly from a read error. CDR3 region: CSVEEGGGKQGSF. In DNA, the CDR3 is TGCAGCGTTGAAGAGGGCGGTGGAAAGCAGGGGTCCTTC. The chain carries TRBV29-1 and TRBJ1-2, with D possibly TRBD1 on 6 matching bases. The CDR3 runs to 13 residues. Per germline, CDR1 SQVTM and CDR2 ANQGSEA.

The chain has TRBV11-3 and TRBJ2-3; D may be TRBD1 (6 bases). The length of the CDR3 is 15 residues. The V gene lost 5 bases and the J gene lost 1 base, with 13 bases spanning the gap. Germline CDR1 SGHNT, CDR2 YENEEA. Here the CDR3 reads CASSPGTSGTDTQYF. CDR3 DNA: TGTGCCAGCAGCCCCGGGACATCCGGCACAGATACGCAGTATTTT.

The chain employs TRBV9 and TRBJ2-2, with 16 bases identical to TRBD2. This CDR3 comprises 17 residues. Losses at the gene ends were 3 bases for V and 5 bases for J; bases not matched to a gene: 4. Germline CDR1 is SGDLS and CDR2 is YYNGEE. CDR3 residues: CASSGQGLAGGTGELFF. CDR3 in DNA: TGTGCCAGCAGCGGGCAGGGACTAGCGGGAGGGACCGGGGAGCTGTTTTTT.

J is TRBJ1-4 and V is TRBV6-5; perhaps TRBD1 as D (5 bases). With 0 bases removed from V and 8 bases from J, the gap between germline ends came to 10 bases. Looked up from germline, CDR1 is MNHEY and CDR2 is SVGAGI. The CDR3 loop spans 14 amino acids. CDR3 region: CASSYSPWGEKLFF. The CDR3, as DNA: TGTGCCAGCAGTTACTCCCCGTGGGGCGAAAAACTGTTTTTT.

This chain uses TRBV11-2 with TRBJ2-5; 9 bases agree with TRBD1. The length of the CDR3 is 14 residues. V dropped 5 bases and J dropped 5; count of bases not matched to a gene: 6. CDR1 is SGHAT and CDR2 is FQNNGV in the germline V gene. The CDR3, as DNA: TGTGCCAGCAGCCCGGGACAGGGTGGGGAGACCCAGTACTTC. This codes for CASSPGQGGETQYF.

The chain has TRBV5-1 and TRBJ1-2; no clear D gene. V lost 0 bases and J 0 bases, leaving 12 bases between the germline ends. Per germline, CDR1 SGHRS and CDR2 YFSETQ. CDR3 size: 16 residues. DNA of the CDR3: TGCGCCAGCAGCTTGGCAGATGCCCTCGCTAACTATGGCTACACCTTC. Protein sequence: CASSLADALANYGYTF.

This chain joins TRBV19 and TRBJ1-5; 7 bases agree with TRBD1. V lost 4 bases to trimming and J lost 3 bases; unmatched junction nucleotides: 9. Germline V gene lookup returns CDR1 LNHDA and CDR2 SQIVND (reference sequence). The CDR3 totals 16 residues. CDR3 DNA sequence: TGTGCCAGTAGTACGACAGGGACCCCCCACAATCAGCCCCAGCATTTT. Translated: CASSTTGTPHNQPQHF.

This clone appeared a single time. The chain is built from TRBV5-5 and TRBJ2-1; TRBD2 aligns across 13 bases. This CDR3 region has 15 residues. The germline V gene encodes CDR1 SGHKS and CDR2 YYEKEE (reference sequence). V shed 3 bases and J 5 bases; nucleotides not matched to a gene: 2. The CDR3 here is CASSSGTSGNNEQFF. In DNA, the CDR3 is TGTGCCAGCAGCTCCGGGACTAGCGGGAACAATGAGCAGTTCTTC.